The entry below describes one TCR beta chain. The sample comes from a study of T cell changes during pregnancy in multiple sclerosis. The assay was immunoSEQ multiplex PCR, and TCRdb's table has in-frame clones only and misses some. The sample has about 84,000 clones; approximately 93% are singletons. Germline V lookup: CDR1 SGHRS, CDR2 YFSETQ. The V end was cut by 8 bases, the J end by 0 bases, with 12 bases between. The CDR3 has 14 amino acids. This TCR was sampled from a female donor in good health, enrolled as a control in a pregnancy study. The material sequenced was peripheral blood, taken in the second trimester of pregnancy. The chain has TRBV5-1 and TRBJ2-1; tentatively, D is TRBD1 (6 bases). The CDR3 loop reads CASGTPYSYNEQFF. As DNA, the CDR3 is TGCGCCAGTGGGACACCGTACTCCTACAATGAGCAGTTCTTC.